These 30 T cell receptor beta chains share one sample of origin, sequenced in a study of response to subunit inactivated influenza vaccine. TCRdb reanalysed the RT-PCR reads using MiXCR and keeps one entry per CDR3 protein. The sample holds about 700,000 distinct CDR3 sequences; approximately 15% are singletons and the top ten take 7.6%. Sequences were derived from PBMCs from blood, sampled around 15 days before vaccination. The receptors stem from a middle-aged man who received an inactivated influenza vaccine.

The rearrangement links TRBV2 to TRBJ2-1; TRBD2 aligns across 7 bases. This CDR3 contains 14 residues. With V trimmed by 4 bases and J by 7 bases, 7 bases remained unmatched. Germline CDR1 is SNHLY and CDR2 is FYNNEI. The CDR3 DNA reads as TGTGCCAGCAGTGGGACTAGTTCGCGGAATGAGCAGTTCTTC. Protein: CASSGTSSRNEQFF.

This clonotype has at least ten counts. The rearrangement uses TRBV5-1 and TRBJ2-2, with D tentatively TRBD1 (5 bases). The germline V gene has CDR1 SGHRS and CDR2 YFSETQ. The V gene lost 2 bases and the J gene lost 4 bases, with 12 bases spanning the gap. The CDR3 contains 15 residues. This chain's CDR3 is CASSFGQGSTGELFF. The CDR3 DNA reads as TGCGCCAGCAGCTTTGGCCAGGGTAGCACCGGGGAGCTGTTTTTT. Looking up the rest from reference TRBV5-1 and TRBJ2-2 gives the full variable domain: KAGVTQTPRYLIKTRGQQVTLSCSPISGHRSVSWYQQTPGQGLQFLFEYFSETQRNKGNFPGRFSGRQFSNSRSEMNVSTLELGDSALYLCASSFGQGSTGELFFGEGSRLTVL.

This sequence joins TRBV11-2 and TRBJ1-6; perhaps TRBD1 as D (6 bases). The CDR3 extends over 15 amino acids. V gave up 4 bases and J gave up 13 bases, with 20 bases separating them. Per the germline V gene, CDR1 is SGHAT and CDR2 is FQNNGV. CDR3 coding DNA: TGTGCCAGCAGCTCGGACTCCGGGACACGCTATCCCCTCCACTTT. This sequence encodes CASSSDSGTRYPLHF.

The rearrangement links TRBV3-1 to TRBJ2-1; perhaps TRBD1 as D (6 bases). CDR1 is LGHDT and CDR2 is YNNKEL in the germline V gene (reference sequence). The CDR3 is 14 amino acids. V shed 3 bases and J shed 9 bases, with 15 bases lying between them. CDR3 protein: CASSQGQTNGEQFF. CDR3 DNA: TGTGCCAGCAGCCAGGGACAAACTAATGGTGAGCAGTTCTTC.

This chain connects TRBV7-6 to TRBJ2-3; D unresolved. V lost 1 base and J 2 bases, leaving 10 bases between the germline ends. Germline CDR1 and CDR2: SGHVS and FNYEAQ. The CDR3 sequence is 15 residues long. CDR3 region: CASSLGPTATDTQYF. The CDR3 DNA is TGTGCCAGCAGCTTAGGGCCCACCGCCACAGATACGCAGTATTTT.

The chain combines TRBV11-2 with TRBJ2-1; TRBD2 aligns across 7 bases. The CDR3 consists of 16 residues. CDR1 and CDR2 from the germline V gene are SGHAT and FQNNGV. The ends lost 1 base at V and 5 bases at J; junction bases unmatched: 8. DNA for the CDR3: TGTGCCAGCAGCTTAGTCTGGGGGGGAGAAGACAATGAGCAGTTCTTC. It is translated as CASSLVWGGEDNEQFF. Full variable domain (missing parts from reference TRBV11-2 and TRBJ2-1): EAGVAQSPRYKIIEKRQSVAFWCNPISGHATLYWYQQILGQGPKLLIQFQNNGVVDDSQLPKDRFSAERLKGVDSTLKIQPAKLEDSAVYLCASSLVWGGEDNEQFFGPGTRLTVL.

This sequence joins TRBV12-3 or TRBV12-4 and TRBJ1-4; D is unclear. The CDR3 extends over 12 amino acids. V was pared by 2 bases and J by 8 bases, with 6 bases between. The DNA for the CDR3 is TGTGCCAGCAGTTTATATGGGGAAAAACTGTTTTTT. Protein sequence: CASSLYGEKLFF.

The genes are TRBV27 and TRBJ2-1, with 8 bases that match TRBD2. The length of the CDR3 is 15 residues. Germline V lookup: CDR1 MNHEY, CDR2 SMNVEV (reference sequence). V shed 2 bases and J 7 bases; nucleotides not matched to a gene: 7. CDR3 sequence: CASSLNGGAINEQFF. The DNA for the CDR3 is TGTGCCAGCAGTTTAAACGGGGGGGCCATTAATGAGCAGTTCTTC.

This chain connects TRBV4-3 to TRBJ2-7; perhaps D is TRBD1 or TRBD2 (5 bases each). Per germline, CDR1 LGHNA and CDR2 YSLEER. The CDR3 has 14 amino acids. The V and J ends lost 4 bases and 2 bases respectively, with 12 bases between them. CDR3 nucleotides: TGCGCCAGCAGCCCGAGGGGTGACCCCTACGAGCAGTACTTC. Amino acids: CASSPRGDPYEQYF.

The chain has TRBV5-1 and TRBJ2-7; 8 positions match TRBD2. Trimming took 0 bases from V and 0 from J; bases not matched to a gene: 8. CDR1 and CDR2 from the germline V gene are SGHRS and YFSETQ. CDR3 length equals 17 residues. CDR3 sequence: CASSLAWAGGNSYEQYF. The CDR3 nucleotides are TGCGCCAGCAGCTTGGCGTGGGCGGGGGGCAACTCCTACGAGCAGTACTTC.

This clonotype was seen at least ten times. The V and J genes are TRBV3-1 and TRBJ2-1; D uncertain. The germline V gene encodes CDR1 LGHDT and CDR2 YNNKEL (reference sequence). The CDR3 spans 15 residues. Trimming pared 4 bases from V and 6 bases from J, leaving 16 bases between. The CDR3 loop reads CASSPGLSGLNEQFF. The CDR3 DNA reads TGTGCCAGCAGCCCGGGCCTGTCCGGGCTCAATGAGCAGTTCTTC.

The chain employs TRBV24-1 and TRBJ2-3, with TRBD2 matching over 11 bases. The CDR3 runs 16 residues. Trimming at V came to 5 bases and at J to 4 bases, leaving 7 bases not matched to a gene. Germline lookup yields CDR1 KGHDR and CDR2 SFDVKD. CDR3 protein: CATSGPLAGEPDTQYF. The CDR3 DNA reads TGTGCCACCAGTGGCCCACTAGCGGGAGAGCCAGATACGCAGTATTTT.

The chain is built from TRBV2 and TRBJ1-5; D uncertain. Trimming removed 8 bases at V and 2 bases at J, with 10 bases between. This CDR3 contains 13 residues. The germline gives CDR1 SNHLY, CDR2 FYNNEI. The CDR3: CASGGRGNQPQHF. The CDR3 DNA is TGTGCCAGCGGAGGTAGGGGCAATCAGCCCCAGCATTTT.

At least ten counts were recorded for this clonotype. The chain joins TRBV7-2 to TRBJ1-6; TRBD1 matches at 7 bases. The CDR3 is 16 amino acids. The germline V gene has CDR1 SGHTA and CDR2 FQGNSA. The trim removed 4 bases at V and 7 bases at J, leaving 10 bases unmatched. CDR3: CASSSNPTGYNSPLHF. In nucleotides, the CDR3 is TGTGCCAGCAGCTCAAACCCGACAGGGTACAATTCACCCCTCCACTTT.

This chain joins TRBV20-1 and TRBJ1-2; no clear D gene. The CDR3 runs to 12 residues. The V end lost 3 bases, the J end lost 6 bases, and 11 bases lay between the germline ends. Germline values: CDR1 DFQATT, CDR2 SNEGSKA (reference sequence). CDR3 protein: CSASTQWDGYTF. CDR3 in DNA: TGCAGTGCTAGTACCCAATGGGATGGCTACACCTTC.

The sample holds a few counts of this clonotype. The chain carries TRBV3-1 and TRBJ1-4, with 7 bases matching TRBD1. In germline, CDR1 is LGHDT, CDR2 YNNKEL (reference sequence). The CDR3 is 15 residues long. Trimming cost V 0 bases and J 8 bases; bases outside gene matches: 6. CDR3: CASSQDSGTVEKLFF. CDR3 DNA: TGTGCCAGCAGCCAAGATTCCGGGACAGTCGAAAAACTGTTTTTT.

Comments on this clonotype: A single base separates this from a much larger clone, so it may be a read error. This chain uses TRBV12-3 or TRBV12-4 with TRBJ2-3, with D perhaps TRBD1 (6 bases). V was trimmed by 5 bases and J by 4 bases, leaving 22 bases between them. This CDR3 comprises 17 residues. In DNA, the CDR3 is TGTGCCAGCAGTCCACCCAGGTGGACAGCGTCATCAGATACGCAGTATTTT. This sequence encodes CASSPPRWTASSDTQYF.

This clonotype was counted many times. The J gene is TRBJ2-2, the V gene TRBV11-2; D remains ambiguous. Trimming took off 0 bases at V and 6 bases at J, with 8 bases between the two ends. CDR1 is SGHAT, CDR2 FQNNGV, per germline. This CDR3 contains 14 residues. In nucleotides, the CDR3 is TGTGCCAGCAGCTTAGATAGGGCAGCCGGGGAGCTGTTTTTT. Translated: CASSLDRAAGELFF.

The chain joins TRBV12-3 or TRBV12-4 to TRBJ2-7; no clear D gene. The V and J ends lost 4 bases and 1 base respectively, with 14 bases between them. CDR3 length equals 15 residues. CDR3 nucleotides: TGTGCCAGCAGTTCTCATGTGGCCCCTTCCTACGAGCAGTACTTC. Its protein is CASSSHVAPSYEQYF.

V gene TRBV6-2 or TRBV6-3 combines with J gene TRBJ2-1; D may match TRBD1 or TRBD2 (5 bases each). Germline CDR1 MNHEY, CDR2 SVGEGT. V lost 0 bases to trimming and J lost 10 bases, with 10 bases between them. The CDR3 sequence is 13 residues long. CDR3: CASSYSRGGEQFF. The DNA of the CDR3 is TGTGCCAGCAGTTACTCGAGGGGTGGGGAGCAGTTCTTC.

This clonotype was observed a handful of times. V usage is TRBV12-3 or TRBV12-4 and J usage is TRBJ2-1; TRBD1 agrees at 10 bases. J was trimmed by 10 bases and V by 5 bases; bases with no gene match: 5. The CDR3 covers 13 residues. CDR3 sequence reads: CASSRQDRGEQFF. CDR3 sequence (DNA): TGTGCCAGCAGTCGGCAGGACAGGGGGGAGCAGTTCTTC.

The chain couples TRBV5-6 to TRBJ2-1; 7 nucleotides match TRBD2. In germline, CDR1 is SGHDT, CDR2 YYEEEE. The CDR3 contains 16 residues. Trimming cost V 0 bases and J 13 bases; bases outside gene matches: 16. CDR3 sequence: CASSLAGGTRDTGQFF. The CDR3 nucleotides are TGTGCCAGCAGCTTGGCCGGGGGGACTCGAGATACTGGTCAGTTCTTC.

This sequence joins TRBV4-1 and TRBJ2-7; D ambiguous. CDR3 length: 14 residues. Germline V gene lookup returns CDR1 MGHRA and CDR2 YSYEKL. V was cut by 4 bases and J by 3 bases, with 13 bases left in between. CDR3 nucleotides: TGCGCCAGCAGCCTATCGGTATCCGACTACGAGCAGTACTTC. Encoded protein: CASSLSVSDYEQYF.

V gene TRBV6-1 combines with J gene TRBJ2-3; 9 bases match TRBD2. The CDR3 has 14 amino acids. V lost 10 bases and J lost 2; bases outside the gene matches: 7. Per germline, CDR1 MNHNS and CDR2 SASEGT. The CDR3 region has the DNA TGTGCCACCCGCGGCGGGGGGGTCACAGATACGCAGTATTTT. It codes for CATRGGGVTDTQYF.

This clonotype was picked up a small number of times. V usage is TRBV19 and J usage is TRBJ1-1; unclear D gene. Germline-derived CDR1 and CDR2 are LNHDA and SQIVND (reference sequence). Trimming took off 3 bases at V and 1 base at J, with 3 bases between the two ends. This CDR3 is built from 12 residues. The CDR3 loop is CASSMRNTEAFF. CDR3 coding DNA: TGTGCCAGTAGTATGCGGAACACTGAAGCTTTCTTT.

This clonotype was counted only a few times. The V and J genes are TRBV19 and TRBJ2-1; the D gene is possibly TRBD1 (5 bases). Trimming removed 7 bases at V and 9 bases at J, with 22 bases between. Germline CDR1 is LNHDA and CDR2 is SQIVND (reference sequence). This CDR3 comprises 15 residues. The CDR3 protein is CASTPTLGREIEQFF. As DNA, the CDR3 is TGTGCCAGTACCCCGACCTTGGGGCGCGAGATTGAGCAGTTCTTC.

This clonotype was recorded a few times. The chain is built from TRBV3-1 and TRBJ1-4; weak D call: TRBD1 (5 bases). CDR1 is LGHDT, CDR2 YNNKEL, per germline (reference sequence). The CDR3 length is 11 residues. V was shortened by 1 base and J by 13 bases, with 7 bases between the two germline ends. The CDR3 region has the DNA TGTGCCAGCAGCCAAGGGGGGGGACTGTTTTTT. Residues: CASSQGGGLFF.

In its sample, this clonotype was seen a few times. This chain connects TRBV6-2 or TRBV6-3 to TRBJ2-7; possible D gene TRBD2, 5 bases. V was pared by 2 bases and J by 0 bases, with 17 bases between. Germline V lookup: CDR1 MNHEY, CDR2 SVGEGT. The CDR3 has 17 amino acids. The DNA of the CDR3 is TGTGCCAGCAGTTACCCCTCGACTGAGCGGTTCTCCTACGAGCAGTACTTC. It encodes CASSYPSTERFSYEQYF.

This clonotype has just a few counts. The rearrangement uses TRBV29-1 and TRBJ2-3; D might be TRBD1 (6 bases). The CDR3 is 11 residues long. V dropped 8 bases and J dropped 9 bases, with 15 bases sitting between them. Germline-derived CDR1 and CDR2 are SQVTM and ANQGSEA. The CDR3 region has the DNA TGCAGCTCCTTCGGACAGAGCACGCAGTATTTT. Translating it yields CSSFGQSTQYF.

The chain joins TRBV19 to TRBJ2-1; D is uncertain. The CDR3 has 14 residues. Per the germline V gene, CDR1 is LNHDA and CDR2 is SQIVND (reference sequence). V was clipped by 3 bases and J by 5 bases, with 11 bases between them. CDR3 amino acids: CASSMAGHNNEQFF. The CDR3 DNA reads TGTGCCAGTAGTATGGCAGGCCACAACAATGAGCAGTTCTTC.